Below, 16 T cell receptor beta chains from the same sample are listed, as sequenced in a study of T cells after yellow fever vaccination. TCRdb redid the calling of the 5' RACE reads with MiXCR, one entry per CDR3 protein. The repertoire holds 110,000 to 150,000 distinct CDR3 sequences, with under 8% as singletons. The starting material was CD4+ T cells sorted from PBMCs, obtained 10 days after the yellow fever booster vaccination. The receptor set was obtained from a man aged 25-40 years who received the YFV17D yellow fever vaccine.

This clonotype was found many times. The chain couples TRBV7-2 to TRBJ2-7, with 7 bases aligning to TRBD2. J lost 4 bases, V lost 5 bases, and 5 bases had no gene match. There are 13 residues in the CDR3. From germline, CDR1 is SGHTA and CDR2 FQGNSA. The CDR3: CASSTGGVYEQYF. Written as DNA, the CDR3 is TGTGCCAGCAGCACGGGAGGAGTTTACGAGCAGTACTTC.

CDR3 residues: CASSQYATQIAETYEQYF. CDR3 in DNA: TGCGCCAGCAGCCAATATGCAACCCAGATAGCTGAAACCTACGAGCAGTACTTC. V and J are TRBV4-3 and TRBJ2-7; no definite D call. CDR3 length equals 18 residues. Deletions cut 2 bases from V and 2 bases from J, with 22 bases between. Germline lookup yields CDR1 LGHNA and CDR2 YSLEER.

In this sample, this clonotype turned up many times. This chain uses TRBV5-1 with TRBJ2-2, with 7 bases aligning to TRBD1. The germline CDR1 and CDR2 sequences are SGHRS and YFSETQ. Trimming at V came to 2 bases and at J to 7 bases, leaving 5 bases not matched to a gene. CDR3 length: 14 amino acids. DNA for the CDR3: TGCGCCAGCAGCTTAAGGGGGCAAAGCGGGGAGCTGTTTTTT. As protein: CASSLRGQSGELFF.

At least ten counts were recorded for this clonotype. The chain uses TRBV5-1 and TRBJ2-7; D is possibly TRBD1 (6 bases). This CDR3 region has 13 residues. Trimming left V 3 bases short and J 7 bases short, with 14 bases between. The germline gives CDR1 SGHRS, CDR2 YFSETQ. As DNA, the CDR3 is TGCGCCAGCAGCTCAGGACAGCTGGGGGAGCAGTACTTC. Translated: CASSSGQLGEQYF.

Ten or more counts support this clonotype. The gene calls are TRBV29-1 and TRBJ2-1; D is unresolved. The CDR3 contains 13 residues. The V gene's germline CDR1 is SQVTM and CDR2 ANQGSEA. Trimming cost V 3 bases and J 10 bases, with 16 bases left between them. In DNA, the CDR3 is TGCAGCGTTGACAGGATCCCCCATCGGGAGCAGTTCTTC. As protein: CSVDRIPHREQFF.

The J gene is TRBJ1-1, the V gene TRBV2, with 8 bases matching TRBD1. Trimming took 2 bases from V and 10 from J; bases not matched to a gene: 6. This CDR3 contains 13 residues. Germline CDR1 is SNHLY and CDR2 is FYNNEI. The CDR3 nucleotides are TGTGCCAGCAGTGAATCACGGACAGGGATAGCTTTCTTT. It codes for CASSESRTGIAFF.

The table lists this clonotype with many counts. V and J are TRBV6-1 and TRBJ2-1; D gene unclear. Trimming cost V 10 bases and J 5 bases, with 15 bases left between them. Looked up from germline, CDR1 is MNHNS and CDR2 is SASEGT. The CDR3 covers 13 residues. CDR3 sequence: CAISGRVNNEQFF. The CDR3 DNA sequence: TGTGCCATCTCCGGGCGTGTAAACAATGAGCAGTTCTTC.

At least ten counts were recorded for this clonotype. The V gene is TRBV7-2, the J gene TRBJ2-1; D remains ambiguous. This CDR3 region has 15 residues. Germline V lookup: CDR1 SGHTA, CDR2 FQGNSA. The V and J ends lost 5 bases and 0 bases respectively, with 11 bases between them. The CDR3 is CASSLVWSSYNEQFF. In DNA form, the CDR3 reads TGTGCCAGCAGCCTAGTGTGGAGCTCCTACAATGAGCAGTTCTTC.

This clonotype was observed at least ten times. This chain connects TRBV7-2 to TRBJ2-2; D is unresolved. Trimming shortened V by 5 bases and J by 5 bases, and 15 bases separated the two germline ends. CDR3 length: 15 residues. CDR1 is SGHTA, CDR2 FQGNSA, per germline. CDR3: CASSPHVLGTGELFF. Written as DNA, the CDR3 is TGTGCCAGCAGCCCGCATGTCCTAGGGACCGGGGAGCTGTTTTTT.

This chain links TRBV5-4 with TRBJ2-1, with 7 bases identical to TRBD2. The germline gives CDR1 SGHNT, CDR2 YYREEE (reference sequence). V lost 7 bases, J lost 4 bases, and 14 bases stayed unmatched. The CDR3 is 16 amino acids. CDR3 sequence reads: CASRPQRAGAYNEQFF. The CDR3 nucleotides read TGTGCCAGCCGCCCGCAACGTGCGGGAGCTTACAATGAGCAGTTCTTC. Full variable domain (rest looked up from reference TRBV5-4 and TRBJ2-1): ETGVTQSPTHLIKTRGQQVTLRCSSQSGHNTVSWYQQALGQGPQFIFQYYREEENGRGNFPPRFSGLQFPNYSSELNVNALELDDSALYLCASRPQRAGAYNEQFFGPGTRLTVL.

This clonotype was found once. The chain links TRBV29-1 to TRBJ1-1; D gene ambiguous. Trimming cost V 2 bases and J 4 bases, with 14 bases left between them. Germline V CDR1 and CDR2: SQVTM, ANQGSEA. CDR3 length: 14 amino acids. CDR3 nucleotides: TGCAGCGTTGAAAGTAGGGTGGCGGGCACTGAAGCTTTCTTT. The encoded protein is CSVESRVAGTEAFF.

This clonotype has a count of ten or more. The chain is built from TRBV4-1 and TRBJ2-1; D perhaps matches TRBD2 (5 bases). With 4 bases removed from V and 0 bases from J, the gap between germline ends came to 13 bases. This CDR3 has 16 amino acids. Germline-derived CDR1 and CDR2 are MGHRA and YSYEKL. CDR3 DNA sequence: TGCGCCAGCAGCCGCTCGGGATCGAGCTCCTACAATGAGCAGTTCTTC. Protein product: CASSRSGSSSYNEQFF.

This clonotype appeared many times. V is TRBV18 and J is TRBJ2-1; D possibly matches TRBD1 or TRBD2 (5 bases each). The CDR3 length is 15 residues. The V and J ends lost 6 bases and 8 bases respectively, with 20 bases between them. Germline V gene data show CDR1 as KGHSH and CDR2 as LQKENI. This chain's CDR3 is CASSPPLGHGDEQFF. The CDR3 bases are TGTGCCAGCTCGCCCCCCCTGGGGCACGGGGATGAGCAGTTCTTC.

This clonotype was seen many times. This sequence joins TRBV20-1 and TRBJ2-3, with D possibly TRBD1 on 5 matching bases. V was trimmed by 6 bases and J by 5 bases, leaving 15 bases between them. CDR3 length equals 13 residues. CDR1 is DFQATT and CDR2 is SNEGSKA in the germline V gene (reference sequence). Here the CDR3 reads CSASQELLDTQYF. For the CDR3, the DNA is TGCAGTGCGTCACAGGAGCTATTAGATACGCAGTATTTT.

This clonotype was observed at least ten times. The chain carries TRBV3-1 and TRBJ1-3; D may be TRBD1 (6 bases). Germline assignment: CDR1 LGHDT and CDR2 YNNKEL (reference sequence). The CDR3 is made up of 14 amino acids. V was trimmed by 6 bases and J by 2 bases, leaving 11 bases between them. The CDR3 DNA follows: TGTGCCAGCAGACAGGGTTCGACTGGAAACACCATATATTTT. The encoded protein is CASRQGSTGNTIYF.

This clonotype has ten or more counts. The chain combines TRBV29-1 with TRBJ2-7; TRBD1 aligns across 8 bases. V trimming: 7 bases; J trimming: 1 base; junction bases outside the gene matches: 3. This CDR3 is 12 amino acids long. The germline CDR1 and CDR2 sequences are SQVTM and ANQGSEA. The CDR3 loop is CSAWDRSYEQYF. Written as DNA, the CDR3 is TGCAGCGCCTGGGACAGGTCCTACGAGCAGTACTTC.